Given below is one T cell receptor beta chain in context. Its antigen remains unidentified. The data are from a study of cytomegalovirus exposure and HLA in healthy donors. Study details: Sequencing of about 179 million T cells in an earlier analysis found 100 million to 140 million unique TCR beta sequences.

The study's findings and limits: Productive rates of about 87% or about 30% were seen for most TCR beta V segments in an earlier analysis.

The germline CDR1 and CDR2 sequences are KGHSH and LQKENI. The CDR3 length is 16 residues. V was pared by 4 bases and J by 0 bases, with 6 bases of the junction left unmatched. Primers: 60 Vbeta forward and 13 Jbeta reverse. Sequencing was performed with immunoSEQ multiplex PCR; in TCRdb, only in-frame clones are kept and a portion is missing. Among approximately 130,000 clones listed, 79% were seen once. This sequence was found in a male donor in good health and CMV-seronegative. The sample consisted of PBMCs. The V gene is TRBV18, the J gene TRBJ2-7, with 10 bases lining up with TRBD1. The CDR3 DNA reads as TGTGCCAGCTCACTGGACCGGGACAGGGGCTCCTACGAGCAGTACTTC. This sequence encodes CASSLDRDRGSYEQYF. Together with reference TRBV18 and TRBJ2-7, the CDR3 gives the full variable domain: NAGVMQNPRHLVRRRGQEARLRCSPMKGHSHVYWYRQLPEEGLKFMVYLQKENIIDESGMPKERFSAEFPKEGPSILRIQQVVRGDSAAYFCASSLDRDRGSYEQYFGPGTRLTVT.